This is a list of T cell receptor beta chains from one sample in a study of blood T cells in healthy people across ages. TCRdb re-called the 5' RACE reads with MiXCR, one entry per CDR3 protein. The sample consists of about 1.5 million distinct CDR3 sequences, around 39% of them appearing once. Input material: blood. These TCRs come from a woman under 30 in good health. The CDR3 runs from the conserved cysteine through the conserved F or W. Each record gives: D gene, V gene, clone size, CDR3 length, CDR3 protein. D genes are given only for firm matches. The size entry is marked missing in some rows and otherwise reads once, few, many or a size class.

- TRBV7-9 - 15 CASSLAPAGNSEAFF
TRBD1 TRBV4-2 - 15 CASSQDRTGTISYTF
- TRBV7-2 few 14 CASSQQGLGAEAFF
- TRBV5-1 - 16 CASSLARNTGKNIQYF
- TRBV7-9 few 13 CASSFAGAPEAFF
- TRBV7-8 - 11 CASHGSGELFF
TRBD2 TRBV20-1 few 15 CSARSGREKEGEQFF
- TRBV11-1 - 13 CASSLGHGQPQHF
TRBD2 TRBV3-1 few 16 CASSRPGTSTSYEQYF
TRBD2 TRBV5-1 - 15 CASSFGLAGIYEQYF
- TRBV21-1 - 16 CASTDPGGGYTDTQYF
TRBD2 TRBV7-8 - 14 CASSQGTSWDTQYF
TRBD2 TRBV7-6 - 16 CASSQTSAGDADTQYF
- TRBV20-1 - 14 CSVAPGPLNTEAFF
- TRBV6-1 few 12 CATKSPVYEQYF
TRBD1 TRBV20-1 - 13 CSARDGGTGGHTF
TRBD2 TRBV11-2 - 15 CASSIGTSGEETQYF
- TRBV25-1 - 14 CASSDLRVNYGYTF
TRBD1 TRBV12-3/TRBV12-4 - 13 CASVTNRGLEAFF
TRBD1 TRBV18 - 18 CASSPPPGGNRGYDGYTF
TRBD2 TRBV9 once 17 CASSVKSWRGSTGELFF
- TRBV12-3/TRBV12-4 - 14 CVSTLRDMHDEQFF
TRBD1 TRBV7-8 few 15 CASSSREGANEKLFF
TRBD1 TRBV10-3 few 15 CAISDTGTGVYEQYF
TRBD1 TRBV7-9 few 17 CASSSTTGSPGRTEAFF
- TRBV29-1 - 12 CSGGSGDETQYF
- TRBV7-9 many 11 CASSLATEQYF
- TRBV10-3 - 14 CAISESVDSYGYTF
TRBD2 TRBV27 - 16 CASSPLGTSGTYEQYF
- TRBV11-2 many 14 CASSQSGVYTEAFF
- TRBV9 - 15 CASSVVDRITDTQYF
- TRBV29-1 few 12 CSVERTPYGYTF
TRBD2 TRBV6-6 few 16 CASSFDLAGGGETQYF
- TRBV20-1 few 12 CSARVSQVGQYF
- TRBV9 once 16 CASSVAPRGDQETQYF
TRBD2 TRBV5-1 many 14 CASSPLSGRDTQYF
- TRBV20-1 - 12 CSARKSFYEQYF
- TRBV4-1 - 16 CAGSRSEGTSYSPLHF
- TRBV7-2 - 14 CASSSQRGRTEAFF
TRBD2 TRBV4-2 few 15 CASSHSSGEAYEQYF
TRBD2 TRBV11-2 - 17 CASSLRLAGGAQETQYF
TRBD2 TRBV20-1 - 16 CSARGLAANPSYEQYF
TRBD2 TRBV5-1 - 19 CASTQRGGSGSPSYNEQFF
TRBD2 TRBV6-5 few 17 CASSYSSGSASSYEQYF
- TRBV5-1 - 15 CASSLAFWGGYGYTF
- TRBV9 few 15 CASSAGFISSYEQYF
TRBD2 TRBV9 few 16 CASSGSGSLFNNEQFF
- TRBV11-3 - 13 CASRADSNTEAFF
- TRBV5-1 few 17 CASSLVRGREYTDTQYF
- TRBV20-1 - 14 CSASPRGGPRGYTF
TRBD2 TRBV5-1 - 15 CASSSASGGAGELFF
TRBD2 TRBV7-9 - 15 CASSLGSREGLPEYF
- TRBV11-2 - 14 CASSPPGKNYGYTF
TRBD2 TRBV4-1 - 14 CASSQTGGSDTQYF
TRBD1 TRBV12-3/TRBV12-4 few 14 CASSLGQGAKEQYF